In its sample, the clone carrying this TCR beta chain was seen a few times. This sample's TCRbeta library carried unique molecular identifier barcodes. Using its own MiXCR run on the PCR reads, TCRdb lists one record per CDR3 protein. The top ten clones hold under 8% of a sample with roughly 100,000 distinct CDR3 sequences, approximately 9.2% of them seen once. These data come from a study of T-cell reconstitution after alpha-beta-depleted transplantation in children. This clonotype originated in a human donor who donated a stem cell graft to a child with congenital amegakaryocytic thrombocytopenia. Sequencing used PBMCs from the stem cell graft donor, obtained from the stem cell graft.

In DNA form, the CDR3 reads TGTGCCACCAGCAGCGGACAGTCTTGGGGCTACACCTTC. Translation gives CATSSGQSWGYTF. This chain links TRBV15 with TRBJ1-2, with D tentatively TRBD1 (6 bases). This CDR3 comprises 13 residues. Germline loops: CDR1 LNHNV, CDR2 YYDKDF (reference sequence). V was clipped by 3 bases and J by 8 bases, with 13 bases between them.